The rows below give T cell receptor beta chains drawn from one sample of a study of blood T cell repertoires in COVID-19. Libraries were prepared by immunoSEQ multiplex PCR; TCRdb keeps only in-frame clonotypes and omits some of them. The table shows 150,000 to 160,000 clones, with approximately 82% occurring only once. Material: peripheral blood. Receptor source: a woman aged 50 to 60 with acute or convalescent COVID-19. Each CDR3 is given with its conserved first and last residue. A D gene is named only where the DNA matches it firmly. Clone size is given for some rows only: seen once, a few or many times, or a class if the clone is expanded.

v_call	j_call	d_call	clone_size	cdr3_nt	cdr3_aa
TRBV7-6	TRBJ1-1	TRBD1	.	TGTGCCAGCAGCTTAAACGCAGGGGGCGAAACTGAAGCTTTCTTT	CASSLNAGGETEAFF
TRBV7-9	TRBJ2-5	.	once	TGTGCCTCCTCCCTCTACGAGACCCAGTACTTC	CASSLYETQYF
TRBV3-1/TRBV3-2	TRBJ1-5	TRBD1	.	TGTGCCAGTAGCCAATGGGGACAGAGCAATCAGCCCCAGCATTTT	CASSQWGQSNQPQHF
TRBV28	TRBJ2-5	TRBD1	.	TGTGCCAGCATCGGACAGGGGGGTTCGGAGACCCAGTACTTC	CASIGQGGSETQYF
TRBV21-1	TRBJ2-2	.	.	TGTGCCAGCAGCAAAGTTGGTGGGAGTTTCACCGGGGAGCTGTTTTTT	CASSKVGGSFTGELFF
TRBV10-3	TRBJ2-1	.	few	TGTGCCATCAGTAGGGGAACGGTGTACAATGAGCAGTTCTTC	CAISRGTVYNEQFF
TRBV6-5	TRBJ1-5	.	.	TGTGCCAGCAGTTACTCAGGGGACAATCAGCCCCAGCATTTT	CASSYSGDNQPQHF
TRBV6-5	TRBJ1-2	.	.	TGTGCCAGCACCCGCGCTCGGGGGGTAGGCGGCTACACCTTC	CASTRARGVGGYTF
TRBV18	TRBJ1-3	.	.	TGTGCCAGCTCCCCGATGGAGGGGAGCTCTGGAAACACCATATATTTT	CASSPMEGSSGNTIYF
TRBV19	TRBJ1-2	TRBD1	.	TGTGCCAGTAGGACAGGGGGCTCCTGGAGTGGTGTAGGCTATGGCTACACCTTC	CASRTGGSWSGVGYGYTF
TRBV4-3	TRBJ1-2	TRBD1	once	TGCGCCAGCAGCCAAGAGCCCCGGGACAGGGAGTATGGCTACACCTTC	CASSQEPRDREYGYTF
TRBV9	TRBJ2-2	.	.	TGTGCCAGCAGCGTAGACGGACTCAACACCGGGGAGCTGTTTTTT	CASSVDGLNTGELFF
TRBV19	TRBJ1-5	.	few	TGTGCCAGTAGTATGGTTTCAGGGGGCAATCAGCCCCAGCATTTT	CASSMVSGGNQPQHF
TRBV2	TRBJ1-5	.	.	TGTGCCAGCAGCAAAGACCGGGGCAATCAGCCCCAGCATTTT	CASSKDRGNQPQHF
TRBV28	TRBJ1-5	TRBD1	.	TGTGCCAGCAGTATCACCGGGACAGTTCCCAATCAGCCCCAGCATTTT	CASSITGTVPNQPQHF
TRBV6-1	TRBJ2-7	TRBD1	.	TGTGCCAGCAGCCCCCAGGGACAGGCCTACGAGCAGTACTTC	CASSPQGQAYEQYF
TRBV28	TRBJ2-7	.	.	TGTGCCAGCAGTTTAGGGGGACAAGAGTACTACGAGCAGTACTTC	CASSLGGQEYYEQYF
TRBV7-2	TRBJ2-1	TRBD2	.	TGTGCCAGCAGCTTAGAGCGGGGGAGGTCGGGAGAGCAGTTCTTC	CASSLERGRSGEQFF
TRBV4-3	TRBJ2-5	.	.	TGCGCCAGCAGCCGAGGAAAGTTGGAGACCCAGTACTTC	CASSRGKLETQYF
TRBV28	TRBJ1-2	.	.	TGTGCCAGCAGTTTAGGAGGTTACTATGGCTACACCTTC	CASSLGGYYGYTF
TRBV5-6	TRBJ1-4	.	.	TGTGCCAGCAGCCCTCGGGGTCCTAATGAAAAACTGTTTTTT	CASSPRGPNEKLFF
TRBV30	TRBJ2-7	TRBD1	.	TGTGCCTGTGGGACAGCGCCCCTCTACGAGCAGTACTTC	CACGTAPLYEQYF
TRBV11-1	TRBJ2-3	TRBD2	.	TGTGCCAGCAGTCGTCCGGGACTAGCGACAGATACGCAGTATTTT	CASSRPGLATDTQYF
TRBV6-1	TRBJ2-2	.	.	TGTGCCAGCAGTGATATTCGGGCCGGGGAGCTGTTTTTT	CASSDIRAGELFF
TRBV7-3	TRBJ1-2	.	.	TGTGCCAGCAACTCCGGACAGCTCAGTGGCTACACCTTC	CASNSGQLSGYTF
TRBV18	TRBJ2-1	.	few	TGTGCCAGCTCACCACTACACTACAATGAGCAGTTCTTC	CASSPLHYNEQFF
TRBV3-1/TRBV3-2	TRBJ1-6	.	.	TGTGCCAGCAGCCAAGATTTGGGGGCGGTGAATTCACCCCTCCACTTT	CASSQDLGAVNSPLHF
TRBV27	TRBJ1-1	.	few	TGTGCCAGCAGCCGGGGGGCAGTGAACACTGAAGCTTTCTTT	CASSRGAVNTEAFF
TRBV15	TRBJ1-2	TRBD1	.	TGTGCCACCAGCAGAGACAGGGGGATTAAAGCTAACTATGGCTACACCTTC	CATSRDRGIKANYGYTF
TRBV18	TRBJ1-1	.	.	TGTGCCAGCTCACCCCCCAATGGGGAGACCCGGAACACTGAAGCTTTCTTT	CASSPPNGETRNTEAFF
TRBV7-9	TRBJ1-1	.	once	TGTGCCAGAGGGATACAGGGACTAAACACTGAAGCTTTCTTT	CARGIQGLNTEAFF
TRBV10-3	TRBJ1-2	.	.	TGTGCCAGCATACTGGAGTCGACAGGCCCCTATGGCTACACCTTC	CASILESTGPYGYTF
TRBV11-2	TRBJ2-1	.	.	TGTGCCAGCAGCTTACGGGACGGGGGATCCTACAATGAGCAGTTCTTC	CASSLRDGGSYNEQFF
TRBV12-5	TRBJ1-5	TRBD1	.	TGTGCTAGTGGTTTGTGGGGGACAGGTCGACAGCCCCAGCATTTT	CASGLWGTGRQPQHF
TRBV9	TRBJ1-5	TRBD1	.	TGTGCCAGCAGCGCCGGGACAGGAGGCAATCAGCCCCAGCATTTT	CASSAGTGGNQPQHF
TRBV18	TRBJ2-1	TRBD2	.	TGTGCCAGCTCATCTCGGACTAGCGGGAGAGGCAATGAGCAGTTCTTC	CASSSRTSGRGNEQFF
TRBV5-6	TRBJ2-5	TRBD1	.	TGTGCCAGCAGCCTACGGGACAGTAAAGAGACCCAGTACTTC	CASSLRDSKETQYF